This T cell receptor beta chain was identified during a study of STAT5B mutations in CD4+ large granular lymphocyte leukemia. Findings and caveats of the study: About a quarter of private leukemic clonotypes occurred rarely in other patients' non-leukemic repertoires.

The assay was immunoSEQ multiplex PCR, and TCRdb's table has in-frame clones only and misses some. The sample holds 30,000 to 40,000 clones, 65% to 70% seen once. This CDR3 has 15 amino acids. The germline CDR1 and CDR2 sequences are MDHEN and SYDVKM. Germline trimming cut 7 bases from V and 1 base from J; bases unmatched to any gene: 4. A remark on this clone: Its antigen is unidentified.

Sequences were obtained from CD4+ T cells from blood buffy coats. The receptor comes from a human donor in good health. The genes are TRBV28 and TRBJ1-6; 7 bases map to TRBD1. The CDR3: CASNLRGSYNSPLHF. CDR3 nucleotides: TGTGCCAGCAACCTCAGGGGGTCCTATAATTCACCCCTCCACTTT.